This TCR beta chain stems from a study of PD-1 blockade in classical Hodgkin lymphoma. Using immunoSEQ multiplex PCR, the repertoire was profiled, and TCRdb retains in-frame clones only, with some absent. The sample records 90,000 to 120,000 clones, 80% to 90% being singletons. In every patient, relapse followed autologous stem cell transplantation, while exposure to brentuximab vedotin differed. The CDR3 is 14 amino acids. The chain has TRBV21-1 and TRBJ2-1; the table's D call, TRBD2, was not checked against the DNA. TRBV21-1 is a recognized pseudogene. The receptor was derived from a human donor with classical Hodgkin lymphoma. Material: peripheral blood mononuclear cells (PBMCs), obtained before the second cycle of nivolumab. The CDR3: CASSKVSAYNEQFF. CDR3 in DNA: TGTGCCAGCAGCAAAGTAAGCGCCTACAATGAGCAGTTCTTC.